Listed here are 22 T cell receptor beta chains from one sample, sequenced in a study of CD8 T cells in ankylosing spondylitis. Study conclusions and caveats: Made up of eight or nine highly homologous variants, a TCR beta motif appeared characteristic of ankylosing spondylitis blood.

These receptors' targets are unknown. In TCRdb, the 5' RACE reads were re-called with MiXCR into one record per CDR3 protein. The sample holds over 700,000 distinct CDR3 sequences; 15% to 20% are singletons and the top ten take roughly a fifth. Sequenced material: blood, either unsorted or a sorted T cell fraction (not recorded which). These receptors were taken from a male donor with ankylosing spondylitis.

V and J are TRBV27 and TRBJ2-5; 10 nucleotides agree with TRBD2. V lost 7 bases and J lost 4; bases outside the gene matches: 12. Germline V CDR1 and CDR2: MNHEY, SMNVEV (reference sequence). CDR3 size: 16 residues. The CDR3 sequence is CASTPGLAGDVETQYF. CDR3 sequence (DNA): TGTGCCAGCACCCCTGGGCTAGCGGGGGATGTAGAGACCCAGTACTTC.

Only one count was recorded for this clonotype. The rearrangement uses TRBV20-1 and TRBJ1-4; possibly TRBD1 for D (5 bases). Germline V lookup: CDR1 DFQATT, CDR2 SNEGSKA (reference sequence). The CDR3 has 13 amino acids. Trimming left V 5 bases short and J 7 bases short, with 14 bases between. The CDR3 protein is CSAPGPGGEKLFF. In DNA form, the CDR3 reads TGCAGTGCTCCGGGACCAGGCGGTGAAAAACTGTTTTTT.

With respect to this clonotype: No conserved phenylalanine or tryptophan is present at the end of the CDR3, so a read error is the likely explanation. The limits of the CDR3 on the DNA are not certain, so only TCRdb's listed CDR3 is given. The V call is TRBV21-1, the J call TRBJ2-7; the table's D call, TRBD1, has no DNA check behind it. TRBV21-1 is a known pseudogene. Including both end residues, the CDR3 is 10 amino acids long. CDR3 loop: CASSKAQDKG.

The chain joins TRBV4-1 to TRBJ2-5, with D perhaps TRBD1 (5 bases). The CDR3 consists of 15 residues. V was trimmed by 6 bases and J by 4 bases, leaving 18 bases between them. Germline-derived CDR1 and CDR2 are MGHRA and YSYEKL. In DNA, the CDR3 is TGCGCCAGCAGTCTCACGACGTCGCAGGGAGAGACCCAGTACTTC. Protein product: CASSLTTSQGETQYF.

V gene TRBV28 combines with J gene TRBJ2-7; D gene uncertain. The CDR3 covers 14 residues. Germline CDR1 and CDR2: MDHEN and SYDVKM. V was trimmed by 1 base and J by 2 bases, leaving 9 bases between them. The DNA for the CDR3 is TGTGCCAGCAGTTTATCCGGTTCCGCCTACGAGCAGTACTTC. Encoded protein: CASSLSGSAYEQYF.

This clonotype occurred a few times. The chain uses TRBV6-1 and TRBJ2-3; D unresolved. V was pared by 3 bases and J by 4 bases, with 8 bases between. Germline V gene sequence: CDR1 MNHNS, CDR2 SASEGT. This CDR3 contains 13 residues. CDR3 bases: TGTGCCAGCAGTGAGGCCGGGTCAGATACGCAGTATTTT. Its protein product is CASSEAGSDTQYF.

The V gene is TRBV5-1, the J gene TRBJ1-1, with a tentative D call TRBD1 (5 bases). CDR3 length equals 15 residues. Germline CDR1 is SGHRS and CDR2 is YFSETQ. V shed 0 bases and J shed 4 bases, with 13 bases lying between them. The CDR3 loop is CASSLAGTAATEAFF. The CDR3 DNA is TGCGCCAGCAGCTTGGCCGGGACTGCTGCCACTGAAGCTTTCTTT.

This clonotype was seen only once. The junction does not match germline at one end; this may be a read error. The chain joins TRBV10-3 to TRBJ2-4, with TRBD1 as a possible D gene (6 bases). The CDR3 is 16 residues long. Germline assignment: CDR1 ENHRY and CDR2 SYGVKD. For the CDR3, the DNA is TGTGCCATCAGTGATCAAGTGGGGGCGGCCAAAACCATTCAGTACTTC. It translates to CAISDQVGAAKTIQYF.

The CDR3 nucleotides are TGTGCCAGCAGCCTGACTAGCGTATTATCCGGGGAGCTGTTTTTT. Translation gives CASSLTSVLSGELFF. V usage is TRBV6-2 or TRBV6-3 and J usage is TRBJ2-2; the match to TRBD2 covers 8 bases. V lost 6 bases and J lost 6; bases outside the gene matches: 9. Germline-derived CDR1 and CDR2 are MNHEY and SVGEGT. The CDR3 totals 15 residues.

The J gene is TRBJ2-1, the V gene TRBV2, with D perhaps matching TRBD1 (6 bases). V lost 1 base, J lost 7 bases, and 11 bases lay in between. CDR1 and CDR2 (germline): SNHLY, FYNNEI. This CDR3 contains 14 residues. The chain's CDR3 is CASSEETGSNEQFF. CDR3 nucleotides: TGTGCCAGCAGTGAAGAGACAGGTAGTAATGAGCAGTTCTTC.

This clonotype was picked up a small number of times. The chain has TRBV11-3 and TRBJ2-3; 8 positions agree with TRBD2. V lost 5 bases and J lost 2; bases outside the gene matches: 9. Germline CDR1 and CDR2: SGHNT and YENEEA. This CDR3 region has 16 residues. The CDR3 DNA sequence: TGTGCCAGCAGCCGGCGGGGGGTGGCCCTCACAGATACGCAGTATTTT. The encoded protein is CASSRRGVALTDTQYF.

The chain links TRBV13 to TRBJ1-1, with D unclear. Trimming took off 8 bases at V and 1 base at J, with 11 bases between the two ends. CDR3 size: 13 residues. Germline-derived CDR1 and CDR2 are PRHDT and FYEKMQ (reference sequence). As DNA, the CDR3 is TGTGCCAGCGGCGTACAGAGGAACACTGAAGCTTTCTTT. Amino acid sequence: CASGVQRNTEAFF.

This clonotype was detected only a few times. The J gene is TRBJ1-4, the V gene TRBV5-1; 7 nucleotides match TRBD1. The trim removed 0 bases at V and 6 bases at J, leaving 2 bases unmatched. Germline CDR1 and CDR2: SGHRS and YFSETQ. The CDR3 has 14 residues. The CDR3 DNA follows: TGCGCCAGCAGCTTGGAGGGGGCCTATGAAAAACTGTTTTTT. The encoded protein is CASSLEGAYEKLFF.

For the CDR3, the DNA is TGTGCCAGCAGGTCGAGGACCCACTATGGCTACACCTTC. Translation: CASRSRTHYGYTF. The J gene is TRBJ1-2, the V gene TRBV6-6; D gene uncertain. Germline V gene data show CDR1 as MNHNY and CDR2 as SVGAGI (reference sequence). Trimming took off 6 bases at V and 3 bases at J, with 11 bases between the two ends. The CDR3 is 13 residues long.

This chain connects TRBV19 to TRBJ2-1; D might be TRBD1 or TRBD2, each matching 5 bases. Trimming took off 1 base at V and 4 bases at J, with 11 bases between the two ends. CDR3 length: 15 residues. The germline V gene has CDR1 LNHDA and CDR2 SQIVND (reference sequence). CDR3 DNA sequence: TGTGCCAGTAGTATAGGAGGCAGGGAGTACAATGAGCAGTTCTTC. Translated, it gives CASSIGGREYNEQFF.

In this sample, this clonotype turned up a few times. The J gene is TRBJ1-1, the V gene TRBV4-1; 7 bases line up with TRBD1. This CDR3 is built from 16 residues. With V trimmed by 2 bases and J by 3 bases, 9 bases remained unmatched. From germline, CDR1 is MGHRA and CDR2 YSYEKL. CDR3 sequence (DNA): TGCGCCAGCAGCCAATCCGGACCCCAGGGGGACACTGAAGCTTTCTTT. Translation gives CASSQSGPQGDTEAFF.

The genes are TRBV24-1 and TRBJ1-5; D is unclear. The CDR3 runs to 13 residues. V gave up 5 bases and J gave up 4 bases, with 8 bases separating them. In germline, CDR1 is KGHDR, CDR2 SFDVKD. The CDR3, as DNA: TGTGCCACCAGTGCGGGCTGGAATCAGCCCCAGCATTTT. Amino acids: CATSAGWNQPQHF.

The CDR3 bases are TGTGCCAGCAGCCCAGAAACCGGGACAGGGAACTCCTACGAGCAGTACTTC. Translating gives CASSPETGTGNSYEQYF. The V gene is TRBV12-3 or TRBV12-4, the J gene TRBJ2-7; TRBD1 matches at 9 bases. This CDR3 has 17 residues. Unmatched junction bases numbered 12, after V lost 6 bases and J lost 0 bases.

Comments on this clonotype: Because the CDR3's place on the DNA is in doubt, the DNA is left out and the CDR3 is given as listed by TCRdb. The chain is built from TRBV27 and TRBJ2-7; TRBD1 is the table's D call, not checked against the DNA. The CDR3 numbers 15 amino acids, ends counted. Germline V gives CDR1 MNHEY, CDR2 SMNVEV (reference sequence). CDR3 in amino acids: CASSTSTGPIYEQYF.

This clonotype was observed a few times. V and J are TRBV20-1 and TRBJ1-2; a possible D gene is TRBD1 (6 bases). CDR3 length equals 15 residues. Per the germline V gene, CDR1 is DFQATT and CDR2 is SNEGSKA (reference sequence). Trimming cost V 2 bases and J 8 bases, with 21 bases left between them. This chain's CDR3 is CSARSAGAGPGGYTF. CDR3 nucleotide sequence: TGCAGTGCTAGATCGGCAGGGGCCGGTCCGGGCGGCTACACCTTC.

The rearrangement links TRBV6-4 to TRBJ2-3; either TRBD1 or TRBD2 may fit D (5 bases each). Between the trimmed V and J ends, which lost 6 bases and 5 bases, there was a span of 15 bases. The CDR3 covers 14 residues. CDR1 is MRHNA, CDR2 SNTAGT, per germline. Here the CDR3 reads CASSRDGYGDTQYF. Written as DNA, the CDR3 is TGTGCCAGCAGCCGGGACGGCTATGGAGATACGCAGTATTTT.

The V and J genes are TRBV18 and TRBJ1-1; D possibly corresponds to TRBD1 (6 bases). Germline CDR1 KGHSH, CDR2 LQKENI. Deletions cut 6 bases from V and 0 bases from J, with 17 bases between. This CDR3 has 16 residues. The chain's CDR3 is CASSPRQAVLNTEAFF. For the CDR3, the DNA is TGTGCCAGCTCTCCCCGACAGGCGGTGCTGAACACTGAAGCTTTCTTT.